The rows below give T cell receptor beta chains drawn from one sample of a study of cytomegalovirus exposure and HLA in healthy donors. Sequenced by immunoSEQ multiplex PCR; TCRdb stores in-frame clones only, minus some. The table has over 130,000 clones, approximately 82% seen once. Material for sequencing was PBMCs. The receptors stem from a man aged 30-40 years in good health and CMV-seropositive. The CDR3 runs from the conserved cysteine through the conserved F or W. A D gene is named only where the DNA matches it firmly. Clone size, where shown, is once, few, many, or a class for clones that have expanded.

d_call: TRBD1
cdr3_length: 15
j_call: TRBJ2-3
v_call: TRBV7-9
clone_size: -
cdr3_nt: TGTGCCAGCAGCCCCGGACAGGGGGCTGGAGATACGCAGTATTTT
cdr3_aa: CASSPGQGAGDTQYF

d_call: -
cdr3_length: 15
j_call: TRBJ2-7
v_call: TRBV5-1
clone_size: -
cdr3_nt: TGCGCCAGCAGCTCCGGCGGGTTCAGGGGCTACGAGCAGTACTTC
cdr3_aa: CASSSGGFRGYEQYF

d_call: -
cdr3_length: 17
j_call: TRBJ2-1
v_call: TRBV4-2
clone_size: once
cdr3_nt: TGTGCCAGCAGCCAAGATATCCTCGCTAGCCCGCCCGGTGAGCAGTTCTTC
cdr3_aa: CASSQDILASPPGEQFF

d_call: TRBD2
cdr3_length: 17
j_call: TRBJ2-3
v_call: TRBV19
clone_size: -
cdr3_nt: TGTGCCAGTAAAGTCAGCGTCGGGACGGGAGGTACAGATACGCAGTATTTT
cdr3_aa: CASKVSVGTGGTDTQYF

d_call: -
cdr3_length: 13
j_call: TRBJ2-7
v_call: TRBV6-5
clone_size: few
cdr3_nt: TGTGCCAGCCAAGTCCGGGGGGCTTACGAGCAGTACTTC
cdr3_aa: CASQVRGAYEQYF

d_call: -
cdr3_length: 14
j_call: TRBJ2-7
v_call: TRBV5-1
clone_size: -
cdr3_nt: TGCGCCAGCAGATCCGGAGGTACCCCCTACGAGCAGTACTTC
cdr3_aa: CASRSGGTPYEQYF

d_call: -
cdr3_length: 15
j_call: TRBJ1-4
v_call: TRBV2
clone_size: once
cdr3_nt: TGTGCCAGCAGGGGAGGGTTTGCAACTAATGAAAAACTGTTTTTT
cdr3_aa: CASRGGFATNEKLFF

d_call: TRBD2
cdr3_length: 16
j_call: TRBJ2-7
v_call: TRBV7-9
clone_size: -
cdr3_nt: TGTGCCAGCAGCTCGTCCGGGACTAGCGGCTCCTACGAGCAGTACTTC
cdr3_aa: CASSSSGTSGSYEQYF

d_call: -
cdr3_length: 14
j_call: TRBJ1-5
v_call: TRBV28
clone_size: -
cdr3_nt: TGTGCCAGCAGTTTAGGGGGGGGGAATCAGCCCCAGCATTTT
cdr3_aa: CASSLGGGNQPQHF

d_call: -
cdr3_length: 14
j_call: TRBJ1-1
v_call: TRBV4-2
clone_size: -
cdr3_nt: TGTGCCAGCAGCCAAGACACAGGGTTCAAACAAGCTTTCTTT
cdr3_aa: CASSQDTGFKQAFF

d_call: -
cdr3_length: 13
j_call: TRBJ2-7
v_call: TRBV7-9
clone_size: -
cdr3_nt: TGTTCCAGCAGTTTCCGCCCAGGCTACGAGCAGTACTTC
cdr3_aa: CSSSFRPGYEQYF